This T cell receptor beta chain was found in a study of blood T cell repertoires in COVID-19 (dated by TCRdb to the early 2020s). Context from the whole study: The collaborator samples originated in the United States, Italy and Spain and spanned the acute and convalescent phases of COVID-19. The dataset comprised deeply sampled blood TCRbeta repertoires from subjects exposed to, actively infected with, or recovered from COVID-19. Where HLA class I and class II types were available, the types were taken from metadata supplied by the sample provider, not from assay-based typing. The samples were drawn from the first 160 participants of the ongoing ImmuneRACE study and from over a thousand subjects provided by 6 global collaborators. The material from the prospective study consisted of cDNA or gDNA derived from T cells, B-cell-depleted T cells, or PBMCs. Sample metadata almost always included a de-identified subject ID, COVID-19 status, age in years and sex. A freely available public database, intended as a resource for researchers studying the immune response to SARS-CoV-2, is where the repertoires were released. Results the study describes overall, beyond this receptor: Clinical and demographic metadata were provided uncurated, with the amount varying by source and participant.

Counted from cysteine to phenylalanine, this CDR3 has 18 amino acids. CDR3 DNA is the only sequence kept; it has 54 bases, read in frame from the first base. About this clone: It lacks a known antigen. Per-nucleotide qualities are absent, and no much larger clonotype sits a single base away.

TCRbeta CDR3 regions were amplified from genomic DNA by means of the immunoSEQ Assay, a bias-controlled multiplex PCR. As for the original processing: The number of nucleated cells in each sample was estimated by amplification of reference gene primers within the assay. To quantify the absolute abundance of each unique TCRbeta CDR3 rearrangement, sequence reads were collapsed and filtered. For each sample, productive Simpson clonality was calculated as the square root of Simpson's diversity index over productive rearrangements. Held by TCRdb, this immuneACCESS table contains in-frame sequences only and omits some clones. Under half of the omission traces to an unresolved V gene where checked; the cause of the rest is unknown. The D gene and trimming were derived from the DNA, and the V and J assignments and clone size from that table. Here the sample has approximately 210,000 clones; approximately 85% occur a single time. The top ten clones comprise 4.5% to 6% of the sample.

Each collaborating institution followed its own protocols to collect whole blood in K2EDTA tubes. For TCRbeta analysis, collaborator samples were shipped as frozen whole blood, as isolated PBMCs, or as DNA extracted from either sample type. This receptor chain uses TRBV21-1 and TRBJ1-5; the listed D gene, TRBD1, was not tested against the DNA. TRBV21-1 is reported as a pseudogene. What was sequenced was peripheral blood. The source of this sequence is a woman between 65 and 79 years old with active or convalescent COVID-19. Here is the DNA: TGTGCCAGCAGCACCCCGGGACAGGGCAACCTTAGCAATCAGCCCCAGCATTTT. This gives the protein CASSTPGQGNLSNQPQHF.